These 20 T cell receptor beta chains were sequenced from one sample in a study of Tregs in tolerant kidney transplant recipients. Profiling relied on immunoSEQ multiplex PCR, and the TCRdb table lists in-frame clones only, not all of them. The sample shows some 55,000 clones, about 86% of them seen only once. The sequenced material came from CD4+ T cells from blood. The receptors come from a human donor in good health.

This chain connects TRBV4-1 to TRBJ1-5; the D gene is possibly TRBD1 (5 bases). The germline V gene has CDR1 MGHRA and CDR2 YSYEKL. The CDR3 runs to 15 residues. The V end was cut by 4 bases, the J end by 3 bases, with 13 bases between. CDR3 sequence (DNA): TGCGCCAGCAGCCGGGGCCGCAGGGACAATCAGCCCCAGCATTTT. Translating gives CASSRGRRDNQPQHF.

J is TRBJ2-7 and V is TRBV29-1, with D possibly TRBD1 on 5 matching bases. Germline V lookup: CDR1 SQVTM, CDR2 ANQGSEA. Trimming left V 3 bases short and J 7 bases short, with 10 bases between. The CDR3 length is 11 residues. The CDR3 loop reads CSVDQGWEQYF. In nucleotides, the CDR3 is TGCAGCGTTGATCAGGGTTGGGAGCAGTACTTC.

The chain is built from TRBV27 and TRBJ2-1; a possible D gene is TRBD2 (6 bases). Trimming pared 8 bases from V and 6 bases from J, leaving 17 bases between. CDR3 length: 14 amino acids. Germline values: CDR1 MNHEY, CDR2 SMNVEV (reference sequence). CDR3 in DNA: TGTGCCAGCGGCCGCCGGGACTCAGGCAATGAGCAGTTCTTC. Encoded protein: CASGRRDSGNEQFF.

V is TRBV2 and J is TRBJ1-5; D is perhaps TRBD1 (5 bases). Germline CDR1 SNHLY, CDR2 FYNNEI. This CDR3 comprises 16 residues. V was shortened by 6 bases and J by 0 bases, with 15 bases between the two germline ends. The CDR3 spells CASRRDGGFSNQPQHF. CDR3 coding DNA: TGTGCCAGCAGGCGGGATGGGGGATTTAGCAATCAGCCCCAGCATTTT.

The chain employs TRBV6-5 and TRBJ2-7, with 9 bases fitting TRBD1. After removal of 8 bases from V and 4 bases from J, the junction contained 12 bases not matched to a gene. The CDR3 extends over 15 amino acids. Germline V gives CDR1 MNHEY, CDR2 SVGAGI. The CDR3 here is CASGLRGQGTYEQYF. The CDR3 region has the DNA TGTGCCAGCGGCTTGCGGGGACAGGGAACTTACGAGCAGTACTTC.

The chain joins TRBV7-6 to TRBJ2-7, with 9 bases matching TRBD1. The J segment lost 5 bases and the V segment lost 1 base, leaving 3 bases of the junction unmatched. Germline-derived CDR1 and CDR2 are SGHVS and FNYEAQ. The CDR3 covers 14 residues. The CDR3 bases are TGTGCCAGCAGCTTAGACAGGGGGCTGGACGAGCAGTACTTC. Its protein is CASSLDRGLDEQYF.

V and J are TRBV6-5 and TRBJ1-4, with no clear D. Germline CDR1 and CDR2: MNHEY and SVGAGI. The CDR3 extends over 12 amino acids. The V end lost 4 bases, the J end lost 11 bases, and 11 bases lay between the germline ends. The CDR3 bases are TGTGCCAGCAGTTTCACAGCGGGCAAACTGTTTTTT. Translating it yields CASSFTAGKLFF.

The V and J genes are TRBV27 and TRBJ1-5; D is uncertain. Trimming left V 3 bases short and J 4 bases short, with 10 bases between. Germline V gives CDR1 MNHEY, CDR2 SMNVEV (reference sequence). The CDR3 runs 14 residues. The CDR3 spells CASSFSANNQPQHF. The CDR3 region has the DNA TGTGCCAGCAGTTTTAGCGCAAATAATCAGCCCCAGCATTTT.

This clone was recorded once. The chain couples TRBV19 to TRBJ2-7; 9 bases agree with TRBD1. Germline values: CDR1 LNHDA, CDR2 SQIVND (reference sequence). J was trimmed by 4 bases and V by 3 bases; bases with no gene match: 13. This CDR3 has 17 amino acids. In DNA form, the CDR3 reads TGTGCCAGTAGTATCGGAAAGGCAGCGGACAGGGGTTACGAGCAGTACTTC. Its translation: CASSIGKAADRGYEQYF.

The chain recombines TRBV5-6 with TRBJ1-5, with TRBD1 as a possible D gene (5 bases). Trimming shortened V by 3 bases and J by 0 bases, and 10 bases separated the two germline ends. The CDR3 is 15 residues long. Germline V gene sequence: CDR1 SGHDT, CDR2 YYEEEE. This chain's CDR3 is CASSSGLRSNQPQHF. The CDR3 coding sequence is TGTGCCAGCAGCTCGGGACTACGTAGCAATCAGCCCCAGCATTTT.

The CDR3 is CAGTEGGTDTQYF. CDR3 in DNA: TGTGCCGGTACGGAGGGGGGCACAGATACGCAGTATTTT. This chain links TRBV2 with TRBJ2-3; D could derive from TRBD1 or TRBD2 (6 bases each). CDR1 SNHLY and CDR2 FYNNEI come from the germline V gene. The CDR3 totals 13 residues. Trimming shortened V by 11 bases and J by 1 base, and 13 bases separated the two germline ends.

CDR3 DNA: TGTGCCAGCAGCGTGGATCCGGCGCGGGGCACAGATACGCAGTATTTT. Amino acids: CASSVDPARGTDTQYF. The chain joins TRBV9 to TRBJ2-3; tentatively, D is TRBD2 (5 bases). Germline V gene data show CDR1 as SGDLS and CDR2 as YYNGEE. Trimming took 2 bases from V and 1 from J, leaving 14 bases between them. This CDR3 comprises 16 residues.

The rearrangement links TRBV6-5 to TRBJ2-2; D gene unclear. CDR1 is MNHEY, CDR2 SVGAGI, per germline. V lost 0 bases and J 6 bases, leaving 14 bases between the germline ends. This CDR3 contains 16 residues. For the CDR3, the DNA is TGTGCCAGCAGTTACTCGACAAAGGGTCTGTCCGGGGAGCTGTTTTTT. It yields the protein CASSYSTKGLSGELFF.

Only one count was recorded for this clone. The chain carries TRBV5-6 and TRBJ2-3; 12 positions match TRBD2. Germline V gene data show CDR1 as SGHDT and CDR2 as YYEEEE. The V segment lost 3 bases and the J segment 2 bases; nucleotides outside the gene matches: 4. The CDR3 extends over 16 amino acids. The CDR3, as DNA: TGTGCCAGCAGCTACGGACTAGCGGGGACCACAGATACGCAGTATTTT. It translates to CASSYGLAGTTDTQYF. The complete variable domain, with remaining parts taken from reference TRBV5-6 and TRBJ2-3, reads DAGVTQSPTHLIKTRGQQVTLRCSPKSGHDTVSWYQQALGQGPQFIFQYYEEEERQRGNFPDRFSGHQFPNYSSELNVNALLLGDSALYLCASSYGLAGTTDTQYFGPGTRLTVL.

This clone was counted once. The rearrangement joins TRBV30 to TRBJ2-7; TRBD2 aligns across 7 bases. Trimming took 3 bases from V and 3 from J; bases not matched to a gene: 5. Germline V gene data show CDR1 as GTSNPN and CDR2 as SVGIG (reference sequence). The CDR3 runs to 13 residues. CDR3 amino acids: CAWSLGRVYEQYF. CDR3 DNA sequence: TGTGCCTGGAGCTTGGGGAGGGTCTACGAGCAGTACTTC.

This clone came up a few times. The chain carries TRBV19 and TRBJ1-6; no clear D. The V gene's germline CDR1 is LNHDA and CDR2 SQIVND (reference sequence). V lost 3 bases and J 10 bases, leaving 19 bases between the germline ends. The CDR3 is made up of 16 amino acids. This CDR3 is CASSMPPGAGESPLHF. For the CDR3, the DNA is TGTGCCAGTAGTATGCCCCCCGGAGCCGGGGAGTCACCCCTCCACTTT.

The rearrangement links TRBV9 to TRBJ2-7, with 10 bases fitting TRBD1. The CDR3 covers 15 residues. Germline-derived CDR1 and CDR2 are SGDLS and YYNGEE. The ends lost 2 bases at V and 3 bases at J; junction bases unmatched: 5. CDR3 sequence: CASSVGDRGYYEQYF. The DNA for the CDR3 is TGTGCCAGCAGCGTGGGGGACAGGGGCTACTACGAGCAGTACTTC.

The genes are TRBV6-6 and TRBJ2-1; possibly TRBD1 or TRBD2 for D (6 bases each). Trimming cost V 6 bases and J 8 bases, with 17 bases left between them. CDR3 length equals 14 residues. Germline V gene data show CDR1 as MNHNY and CDR2 as SVGAGI (reference sequence). CDR3 nucleotides: TGTGCCAGCAGCCTTGACGGGGGCGCGGATGAGCAGTTCTTC. Its translation: CASSLDGGADEQFF.

For the CDR3, the DNA is TGTGCCAGCAGAGACCCGGGACGGCTAGGAAACACCATATATTTT. The encoded protein is CASRDPGRLGNTIYF. The rearrangement joins TRBV6-5 to TRBJ1-3, with a weak D call TRBD1 (5 bases). The V end was cut by 6 bases, the J end by 4 bases, with 16 bases between. Germline V lookup: CDR1 MNHEY, CDR2 SVGAGI. The CDR3 has 15 amino acids.

The rearrangement links TRBV27 to TRBJ2-3; D might be TRBD1 (6 bases). V was pared by 5 bases and J by 5 bases, with 17 bases between. CDR3 length: 15 residues. Germline lookup yields CDR1 MNHEY and CDR2 SMNVEV (reference sequence). CDR3 sequence (DNA): TGTGCCAGCAGTATAACCGGGACACACCGAGATACGCAGTATTTT. This encodes CASSITGTHRDTQYF.